One and the same sample provided the 10 T cell receptor beta chains below, sequenced in a study of CD8+ T cells in alopecia areata. As the sequencing template, cDNA was produced by extracting RNA and reverse transcribing it. Sequencing used immunoSEQ multiplex PCR; TCRdb keeps in-frame clones, though not all of them. This table holds about 98,000 clones, roughly 47% found once. Sequencing was carried out using CD4+ T cells sorted from blood. All receptors derive from a human donor with alopecia areata.

This CDR3 reads CSVSGYGYTF. The DNA of the CDR3 is TGCAGCGTTTCTGGCTATGGCTACACCTTC. This chain connects TRBV29-1 to TRBJ1-2; no reliable D call. Germline CDR1 reads SQVTM; CDR2 reads ANQGSEA. Trimming stripped 5 bases from V and 4 bases from J, with 5 bases between. The CDR3 contains 10 residues.

This clone was counted between two and nine times. The rearrangement joins TRBV29-1 to TRBJ2-7; unclear D gene. This CDR3 region has 12 residues. Trimming took off 2 bases at V and 2 bases at J, with 7 bases between the two ends. Germline V gene sequence: CDR1 SQVTM, CDR2 ANQGSEA. CDR3 amino acids: CSVETHAYEQYF. The CDR3 nucleotides read TGCAGCGTTGAAACTCATGCCTACGAGCAGTACTTC.

The chain uses TRBV19 and TRBJ2-2; tentative D call: TRBD1 (6 bases). V lost 3 bases and J lost 3, with 8 bases in between. This CDR3 spans 14 amino acids. Germline-derived CDR1 and CDR2 are LNHDA and SQIVND (reference sequence). CDR3 region: CASSIRTDTGELFF. The CDR3, as DNA: TGTGCCAGTAGTATTAGGACAGACACCGGGGAGCTGTTTTTT. Combining the CDR3 with reference TRBV19 and TRBJ2-2 gives the whole variable domain DGGITQSPKYLFRKEGQNVTLSCEQNLNHDAMYWYRQDPGQGLRLIYYSQIVNDFQKGDIAEGYSVSREKKESFPLTVTSAQKNPTAFYLCASSIRTDTGELFFGEGSRLTVL.

The rearrangement joins TRBV9 to TRBJ2-2; TRBD2 matches at 12 bases. After removal of 7 bases from V and 5 bases from J, the junction contained 3 bases not matched to a gene. The CDR3 is made up of 14 amino acids. Per germline, CDR1 SGDLS and CDR2 YYNGEE. The CDR3 sequence is CASATSGRTGELFF. In nucleotides, the CDR3 is TGTGCCAGCGCCACTAGCGGGAGGACCGGGGAGCTGTTTTTT.

The chain recombines TRBV18 with TRBJ2-5; D is ambiguous. Deletions cut 3 bases from V and 4 bases from J, with 9 bases between. The germline gives CDR1 KGHSH, CDR2 LQKENI. The CDR3 has 13 residues. The CDR3 DNA sequence: TGTGCCAGCTCACCCCGAACAGCAGAGACCCAGTACTTC. Residues: CASSPRTAETQYF.

The V call is TRBV12-5, the J call TRBJ1-2; possibly TRBD1 for D (6 bases). The length of the CDR3 is 15 residues. V shed 6 bases and J shed 7 bases, with 21 bases lying between them. Germline V lookup: CDR1 LGHNT, CDR2 FRNRAP. DNA for the CDR3: TGTGCTAGTGGATGGTCCCCAGGGGCCCTCCGTGGCTACACCTTC. Translating gives CASGWSPGALRGYTF.

The chain is built from TRBV10-3 and TRBJ1-5; the D is unclear. Trimming removed 8 bases from V and 5 bases from J, with 7 bases in between. Germline loops: CDR1 ENHRY, CDR2 SYGVKD. CDR3 length: 11 amino acids. CDR3 protein: CAIGSDQPQHF. CDR3 DNA sequence: TGTGCCATCGGATCGGATCAGCCCCAGCATTTT.

CDR3 sequence reads: CSVVGRLARRGYTF. CDR3 bases: TGCAGCGTTGTTGGACGGCTAGCAAGGAGGGGCTACACCTTC. The chain joins TRBV29-1 to TRBJ1-2, with D hard to call. V was shortened by 4 bases and J by 8 bases, with 20 bases between the two germline ends. Germline CDR1 and CDR2: SQVTM and ANQGSEA. The CDR3 sequence is 14 residues long.

The genes are TRBV29-1 and TRBJ1-4; 7 bases agree with TRBD1. The J segment lost 9 bases and the V segment lost 2 bases, leaving 12 bases of the junction unmatched. The CDR3 extends over 15 amino acids. The germline CDR1 and CDR2 sequences are SQVTM and ANQGSEA. DNA of the CDR3: TGCAGCGTTGAAAAAAGACAGGGAGAAGGAAAAAAACTGTTTTTT. Translating gives CSVEKRQGEGKKLFF. Based on the CDR3 plus reference TRBV29-1 and TRBJ1-4, the full variable domain is SAVISQKPSRDICQRGTSLTIQCQVDSQVTMMFWYRQQPGQSLTLIATANQGSEATYESGFVIDKFPISRPNLTFSTLTVSNMSPEDSSIYLCSVEKRQGEGKKLFFGSGTQLSVL.

The chain couples TRBV4-1 to TRBJ1-1; no clear D. The CDR3 consists of 14 residues. Trimming took 2 bases from V and 1 from J, leaving 8 bases between them. Per germline, CDR1 MGHRA and CDR2 YSYEKL. The CDR3 region is CASSQSYGNTEAFF. The CDR3 DNA reads as TGCGCCAGCAGCCAATCCTATGGGAACACTGAAGCTTTCTTT.